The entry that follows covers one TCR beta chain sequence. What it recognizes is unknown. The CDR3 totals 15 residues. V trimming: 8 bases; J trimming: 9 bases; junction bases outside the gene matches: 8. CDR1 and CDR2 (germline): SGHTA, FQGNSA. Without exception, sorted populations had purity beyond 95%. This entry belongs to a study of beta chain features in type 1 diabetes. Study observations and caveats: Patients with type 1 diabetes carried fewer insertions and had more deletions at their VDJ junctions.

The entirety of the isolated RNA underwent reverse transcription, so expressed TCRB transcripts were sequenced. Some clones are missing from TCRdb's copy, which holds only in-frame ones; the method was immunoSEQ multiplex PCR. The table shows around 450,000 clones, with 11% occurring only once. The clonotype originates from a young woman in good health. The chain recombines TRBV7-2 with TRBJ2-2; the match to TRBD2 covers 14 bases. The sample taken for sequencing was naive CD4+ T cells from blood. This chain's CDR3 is CASGLRLAGGRELFF. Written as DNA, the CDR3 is TGTGCCAGCGGACTTAGACTAGCGGGAGGGCGGGAGCTGTTTTTT.